This T cell receptor (beta chain) was obtained from a study of blood T cell repertoires in COVID-19. Study summary: Acute-phase and convalescent COVID-19 samples originated in the United States, Italy and Spain.

Study processing details: Estimation of nucleated cell counts was performed using reference gene primer amplification. Profiling relied on immunoSEQ multiplex PCR, and the TCRdb table lists in-frame clones only, not all of them. V and J calls and clone size come straight from that table; D and trimming were deduced from the DNA. The top ten hold about 2.9% of the sample, which has about 5,300 clones, 88% seen once. Germline V CDR1 and CDR2: SGHNT, YYREEE (reference sequence). The CDR3 length is 16 residues. Trimming left V 0 bases short and J 0 bases short, with 13 bases between. Input material: peripheral blood. The chain has TRBV5-4 and TRBJ2-7; D is possibly TRBD2 (6 bases). This TCR derives from a woman at least 80 years old with acute or convalescent COVID-19. The CDR3 region has the DNA TGTGCCAGCAGCTTGGCCGGAGGGGAGAGCTCCTACGAGCAGTACTTC. Translated: CASSLAGGESSYEQYF.